One and the same sample provided the 25 T cell receptor beta chains below, sequenced in a study of a mutant IDH1 vaccine in newly diagnosed glioma. Time point indicated: baseline, week 1 (first vaccination visit). Documented treatment: pre-vaccination baseline after standard-of-care therapy. Profiling relied on immunoSEQ multiplex PCR, and the TCRdb table lists in-frame clones only, not all of them. The repertoire holds 30,000 to 35,000 clones, about four fifths seen once, with roughly 9% in the top ten. The input for sequencing was peripheral blood mononuclear cells (PBMCs), taken from a glioma patient treated with radiotherapy, temozolomide or both. These receptors were obtained from a man aged 45-60 years with glioma. Some clones in this sample may be carry-over from other donors' samples.

The chain is built from TRBV28 and TRBJ1-6; the D is unclear. Trimming stripped 7 bases from V and 7 bases from J, with 8 bases between. Germline assignment: CDR1 MDHEN and CDR2 SYDVKM. The CDR3 has 12 amino acids. CDR3: CASKDANSPLHF. The CDR3 DNA reads as TGTGCCAGCAAGGACGCCAATTCACCCCTCCACTTT.

This chain links TRBV2 with TRBJ1-2, with 7 bases matching TRBD1. CDR1 and CDR2 from the germline V gene are SNHLY and FYNNEI. The CDR3 length is 15 residues. V lost 6 bases, J lost 2 bases, and 9 bases stayed unmatched. CDR3 protein: CASRPSTGTNYGYTF. Here the CDR3 DNA reads TGTGCCAGCAGGCCCTCGACAGGGACCAACTATGGCTACACCTTC.

This chain joins TRBV18 and TRBJ2-7, with TRBD2 matching over 11 bases. The CDR3 has 16 amino acids. Germline-derived CDR1 and CDR2 are KGHSH and LQKENI. V shed 0 bases, J shed 3 bases, and the junction held 4 bases outside the gene matches. The CDR3 here is CASSPPRTSGSYEQYF. DNA for the CDR3: TGTGCCAGCTCACCACCGAGAACTAGCGGGAGCTACGAGCAGTACTTC.

V gene TRBV9 combines with J gene TRBJ2-3, with a possible D match to TRBD2 (6 bases). The V and J ends lost 2 bases and 4 bases respectively, with 14 bases between them. The CDR3 loop spans 15 amino acids. CDR1 and CDR2 from the germline V gene are SGDLS and YYNGEE. The CDR3 sequence is CASSVRGNEADTQYF. The CDR3 DNA reads TGTGCCAGCAGCGTCCGGGGGAATGAGGCAGATACGCAGTATTTT.

This clone was detected a few times. The chain combines TRBV2 with TRBJ1-5; D remains unclear. From germline, CDR1 is SNHLY and CDR2 FYNNEI. V gave up 5 bases and J gave up 0 bases, with 11 bases separating them. The CDR3 runs 15 residues. As DNA, the CDR3 is TGTGCCAGCAGTAAGGGAGATTATAGCAATCAGCCCCAGCATTTT. As protein: CASSKGDYSNQPQHF.

The J gene is TRBJ2-2, the V gene TRBV19, with TRBD2 identical over 8 bases. CDR1 and CDR2 from the germline V gene are LNHDA and SQIVND (reference sequence). After removal of 6 bases from V and 6 bases from J, the junction contained 3 bases not matched to a gene. The CDR3 has 13 residues. CDR3 region: CASRIGRAGELFF. The DNA of the CDR3 is TGTGCCAGTAGGATCGGGAGGGCCGGGGAGCTGTTTTTT.

The chain uses TRBV19 and TRBJ2-1, with 8 bases matching TRBD2. The CDR3 consists of 16 residues. The trim removed 3 bases at V and 5 bases at J, leaving 9 bases unmatched. The germline V gene has CDR1 LNHDA and CDR2 SQIVND (reference sequence). The CDR3 nucleotides are TGTGCCAGTAGTATGGGGGCGGGAGGCCCTAACAATGAGCAGTTCTTC. Amino acids: CASSMGAGGPNNEQFF.

The J gene is TRBJ2-2, the V gene TRBV4-1, with 10 bases aligning to TRBD1. The CDR3 extends over 16 amino acids. V lost 3 bases and J lost 3; bases outside the gene matches: 4. Germline V CDR1 and CDR2: MGHRA, YSYEKL. CDR3 in DNA: TGCGCCAGCAGCCAGCCGGGACAGGGGTACACCGGGGAGCTGTTTTTT. Its translation: CASSQPGQGYTGELFF.

The rearrangement uses TRBV29-1 and TRBJ2-7; D is undetermined. Trimming took 7 bases from V and 0 from J, leaving 10 bases between them. CDR1 and CDR2 from the germline V gene are SQVTM and ANQGSEA. The CDR3 totals 12 residues. The CDR3 region is CSAAFGSYEQYF. In DNA form, the CDR3 reads TGCAGCGCTGCGTTCGGCTCCTACGAGCAGTACTTC.

The chain employs TRBV9 and TRBJ2-7, with D perhaps matching TRBD1 (6 bases). With 4 bases removed from V and 2 bases from J, the gap between germline ends came to 13 bases. Germline-derived CDR1 and CDR2 are SGDLS and YYNGEE. CDR3 size: 14 residues. This CDR3 is CASSSIDRPYEQYF. The CDR3, as DNA: TGTGCCAGCAGCTCCATAGACAGGCCCTACGAGCAGTACTTC. Filled out from reference TRBV9 and TRBJ2-7, the complete variable domain reads DSGVTQTPKHLITATGQRVTLRCSPRSGDLSVYWYQQSLDQGLQFLIQYYNGEERAKGNILERFSAQQFPDLHSELNLSSLELGDSALYFCASSSIDRPYEQYFGPGTRLTVT.

This clone has a single count. The CDR3 DNA sequence: TGCGCCAGCGGAATTCTTCAGAGGGGGGAGCTGTTTTTT. Protein product: CASGILQRGELFF. V gene TRBV4-3 combines with J gene TRBJ2-2; the D is unclear. This CDR3 is built from 13 residues. CDR1 and CDR2 from the germline V gene are LGHNA and YSLEER. V gave up 8 bases and J gave up 8 bases, with 15 bases separating them.

V usage is TRBV30 and J usage is TRBJ2-1; D is unclear. The CDR3 loop spans 14 amino acids. Deletions cut 5 bases from V and 0 bases from J, with 11 bases between. Germline lookup yields CDR1 GTSNPN and CDR2 SVGIG (reference sequence). This CDR3 is CAWPQESSYNEQFF. The CDR3 nucleotides read TGTGCCTGGCCTCAGGAGAGCTCCTACAATGAGCAGTTCTTC.

This sequence joins TRBV11-2 and TRBJ1-1; tentatively, D is TRBD1 (5 bases). CDR1 is SGHAT and CDR2 is FQNNGV in the germline V gene. Trimming took off 1 base at V and 8 bases at J, with 11 bases between the two ends. CDR3 length: 13 amino acids. The CDR3 is CASSLAGPTEAFF. CDR3 sequence (DNA): TGTGCCAGCAGCTTAGCGGGACCCACAGAAGCTTTCTTT.

This chain connects TRBV6-5 to TRBJ2-7, with D perhaps TRBD1 or TRBD2 (5 bases each). Germline V gene lookup returns CDR1 MNHEY and CDR2 SVGAGI. The CDR3 runs 13 residues. The V end lost 2 bases, the J end lost 0 bases, and 5 bases lay between the germline ends. The DNA of the CDR3 is TGTGCCAGCAGTTACGGGACCTCCTACGAGCAGTACTTC. Its translation: CASSYGTSYEQYF.

This chain joins TRBV5-1 and TRBJ2-7; 9 positions agree with TRBD1. Germline loops: CDR1 SGHRS, CDR2 YFSETQ. The CDR3 is 16 residues long. The junction had 6 bases not matched to a gene; V was cut back by 0 bases and J by 2 bases. The CDR3: CASSLGGTGRTYEQYF. As DNA, the CDR3 is TGCGCCAGCAGCTTGGGAGGGACAGGGAGGACCTACGAGCAGTACTTC.

The V gene is TRBV2, the J gene TRBJ2-5; D ambiguous. V lost 6 bases, J lost 5 bases, and 10 bases lay in between. Germline assignment: CDR1 SNHLY and CDR2 FYNNEI. This CDR3 has 12 amino acids. CDR3 sequence (DNA): TGTGCCAGCAGCCCCACCCCGGAGACCCAGTACTTC. Protein: CASSPTPETQYF.

The V and J genes are TRBV13 and TRBJ1-2; maybe TRBD1 (5 bases). Trimming cost V 3 bases and J 5 bases, with 10 bases left between them. Germline V gives CDR1 PRHDT, CDR2 FYEKMQ (reference sequence). The CDR3 sequence is 13 residues long. The DNA for the CDR3 is TGTGCCAGCAGCTTCGGCAGGGAATATGGCTACACCTTC. Residues: CASSFGREYGYTF.

The chain recombines TRBV5-1 with TRBJ2-5; a possible D gene is TRBD2 (5 bases). Germline loops: CDR1 SGHRS, CDR2 YFSETQ. CDR3 length: 14 amino acids. Trimming cost V 5 bases and J 3 bases, with 14 bases left between them. The CDR3 nucleotides read TGCGCCAGCAGGCCGTCCAAAGCGGAAGAGACCCAGTACTTC. Translating it yields CASRPSKAEETQYF.

The CDR3, as DNA: TGTGCCAGCACCCCCGACCGATTTTACGAGCAGTACTTC. Translation: CASTPDRFYEQYF. The rearrangement joins TRBV6-6 to TRBJ2-7; D is uncertain. The CDR3 runs 13 residues. Trimming took 7 bases from V and 4 from J, leaving 14 bases between them. Germline assignment: CDR1 MNHNY and CDR2 SVGAGI (reference sequence).

The J gene is TRBJ2-7, the V gene TRBV10-3; either TRBD1 or TRBD2 may supply D (6 bases each). The V end was cut by 5 bases, the J end by 6 bases, with 14 bases between. The germline V gene has CDR1 ENHRY and CDR2 SYGVKD. This CDR3 has 13 residues. The CDR3 DNA reads as TGTGCCATCAGTATACAGGGAGGTCGCGAGCAGTACTTC. Protein product: CAISIQGGREQYF.

The V and J genes are TRBV7-9 and TRBJ2-1; D is unclear. V lost 2 bases, J lost 9 bases, and 5 bases lay in between. The germline V gene encodes CDR1 SEHNR and CDR2 FQNEAQ (reference sequence). CDR3 length: 11 residues. The CDR3 sequence is CASSLIGEQFF. CDR3 in DNA: TGTGCCAGCAGCTTAATCGGTGAGCAGTTCTTC.

This clone occurred a few times. The rearrangement joins TRBV15 to TRBJ1-5; TRBD1 matches at 9 bases. V trimming: 6 bases; J trimming: 5 bases; junction bases outside the gene matches: 17. The CDR3 spans 18 residues. The germline CDR1 and CDR2 sequences are LNHNV and YYDKDF (reference sequence). The CDR3 region is CATRAPGTGISGHQPQHF. The CDR3 DNA reads as TGTGCCACCAGAGCCCCCGGGACAGGGATATCAGGCCATCAGCCCCAGCATTTT.

The chain uses TRBV10-3 and TRBJ1-2; D gene unclear. Germline V gene data show CDR1 as ENHRY and CDR2 as SYGVKD. V lost 0 bases to trimming and J lost 4 bases, with 12 bases between them. CDR3 length: 15 amino acids. DNA of the CDR3: TGTGCCATCAGTGAGTCGACTTCCGGGTTCTATGGCTACACCTTC. Protein sequence: CAISESTSGFYGYTF.

The rearrangement links TRBV13 to TRBJ2-7, with D unresolved. V was shortened by 5 bases and J by 2 bases, with 16 bases between the two germline ends. From germline, CDR1 is PRHDT and CDR2 FYEKMQ (reference sequence). This CDR3 has 15 residues. The CDR3 spells CASSITYGPTYEQYF. In DNA, the CDR3 is TGTGCCAGCAGCATCACGTACGGGCCAACCTACGAGCAGTACTTC.

The rearrangement uses TRBV5-6 and TRBJ2-4; a possible D gene is TRBD2 (6 bases). Germline lookup yields CDR1 SGHDT and CDR2 YYEEEE. CDR3 length: 15 amino acids. V was trimmed by 2 bases and J by 1 base, leaving 10 bases between them. CDR3 nucleotides: TGTGCCAGCAGCTTAACAGGAGGGGCCAAAAACATTCAGTACTTC. Translating gives CASSLTGGAKNIQYF.